This T cell receptor (beta chain) originates from a study of T-cell memory formation after mild COVID-19. TCRdb fed the 5' RACE reads into MiXCR, producing one record per CDR3 protein. The sample holds 200,000 to 250,000 distinct CDR3 sequences, about 16% seen once. As regards this clonotype: Antigen unknown.

Broader study findings: From day 15 to 85, contracting clones were balanced between CD4 and CD8, whereas later expanders leaned toward CD4+.

This receptor was obtained from a man aged 18 to 30 who had mild COVID-19 (a few samples of this study predate the infection). Cell type and time point are not known. The sequenced material came from PBMCs or a T cell subset sorted from them (not recorded which).

The CDR3 protein is CASSLGQGRFGTQYF. DNA of the CDR3: TGCGCCAGCAGCCTTGGACAGGGACGGTTCGGTACGCAGTATTTT. The genes are TRBV5-1 and TRBJ2-3; 8 nucleotides match TRBD1. Germline trimming cut 4 bases from V and 8 bases from J; bases unmatched to any gene: 12. The CDR3 is made up of 15 amino acids. Germline values: CDR1 SGHRS, CDR2 YFSETQ. Full variable domain (missing parts from reference TRBV5-1 and TRBJ2-3): KAGVTQTPRYLIKTRGQQVTLSCSPISGHRSVSWYQQTPGQGLQFLFEYFSETQRNKGNFPGRFSGRQFSNSRSEMNVSTLELGDSALYLCASSLGQGRFGTQYFGPGTRLTVL.